Sequencing of this T cell receptor beta chain was carried out in a study of regulatory T cells in long-lasting Graves disease. The CDR3 loop spans 14 amino acids. Trimming cost V 5 bases and J 6 bases; bases outside gene matches: 4. The sample's time point: persistent/refractory GD, antithyroid drugs over 5 years with positive TRAb. TCR sequences were obtained from RNA taken from PBMCs. In building TCR beta libraries, iRepertoire HTBI primers were used together with Arm-PCR of CDR3 regions. TCRdb recomputed calls from the multiplex PCR reads with MiXCR, one row per CDR3 protein. The sample yields roughly 450,000 distinct CDR3 sequences, roughly 23% seen once. This clonotype was seen many times.

This material consisted of peripheral blood mononuclear cells (PBMCs), taken when the disease was refractory, from a patient treated with antithyroid drugs. The chain links TRBV12-3 or TRBV12-4 to TRBJ1-6; 7 bases are shared with TRBD1. This sequence was found in a female donor with Graves disease. In nucleotides, the CDR3 is TGTGCCAGCAGTAAGGGACAGACTAATTCACCCCTCCACTTT. This codes for CASSKGQTNSPLHF.